The rows below give T cell receptor beta chains drawn from one sample of a study of cytomegalovirus exposure and HLA in healthy donors. Clones were read by immunoSEQ multiplex PCR, and TCRdb kept only the in-frame ones, dropping some. The sample contains around 110,000 clones, approximately 80% of which appear only once. Material: PBMCs. These receptors were taken from a man between 50 and 59 years old in good health and CMV-seronegative. Each CDR3 is given with its conserved first and last residue. Each record gives: clone size, V gene, D gene, J gene, CDR3 protein, CDR3 DNA. D genes are given only for firm matches. Where a row states a size, it is once, few, many or the class of an expanded clone; other rows omit it.

NA,TRBV7-6,NA,TRBJ1-1,CASSPSTITEAFF,TGTGCCAGCAGCCCTTCGACAATAACTGAAGCTTTCTTT
NA,TRBV6-5,TRBD1,TRBJ1-2,CASSYAGQYGYTF,TGTGCCAGCAGTTACGCGGGACAGTATGGCTACACCTTC
NA,TRBV9,TRBD1,TRBJ2-1,CASSPGEGQGLNEQFF,TGTGCCAGCAGCCCAGGTGAGGGACAGGGGTTGAATGAGCAGTTCTTC
few,TRBV2,NA,TRBJ1-4,CASRGQGEKLFF,TGTGCCAGCAGGGGGCAGGGAGAAAAACTGTTTTTT
NA,TRBV9,NA,TRBJ2-1,CASSVGEGYEQFF,TGTGCCAGCAGCGTCGGCGAGGGCTATGAGCAGTTCTTC
NA,TRBV10-1,NA,TRBJ1-6,CASSESSGINSPLHF,TGCGCCAGCAGTGAGTCGTCAGGAATCAATTCACCCCTCCACTTT
NA,TRBV5-4,NA,TRBJ1-5,CASSLGGQQGQPQHF,TGTGCCAGCAGCTTGGGGGGGCAGCAGGGTCAGCCCCAGCATTTT
NA,TRBV9,NA,TRBJ2-1,CASSVDTPGEQFF,TGTGCCAGCAGCGTAGACACCCCGGGTGAGCAGTTCTTC
NA,TRBV6-1,NA,TRBJ1-1,CATSEWSTEAFF,TGTGCCACCTCCGAGTGGAGTACTGAAGCTTTCTTT
NA,TRBV6-5,NA,TRBJ2-5,CASRFQGQVTQYF,TGTGCCAGCAGATTCCAAGGACAAGTGACCCAGTACTTC
NA,TRBV6-1,NA,TRBJ1-2,CASSVGTSDRYGYTF,TGTGCCAGCAGCGTCGGGACATCAGATAGGTATGGCTACACCTTC
NA,TRBV4-2,NA,TRBJ2-5,CASSQEFEPRATQYF,TGTGCCAGCAGCCAAGAGTTTGAACCGAGGGCGACCCAGTACTTC
NA,TRBV11-1,NA,TRBJ2-7,CASSLSQGLTYEQYF,TGTGCCAGCAGCTTAAGCCAGGGCTTAACCTACGAGCAGTACTTC
NA,TRBV5-1,NA,TRBJ2-2,CASSLGQVPTGELFF,TGCGCCAGCAGCTTGGGACAGGTCCCAACCGGGGAGCTGTTTTTT
few,TRBV18,TRBD1,TRBJ1-3,CASSPQGVSGNTIYF,TGTGCCAGCTCACCCCAGGGGGTTTCTGGAAACACCATATATTTT